This TCR beta chain is from a study of T cell repertoires in cytomegalovirus infection. TCRdb recomputed calls from the reads with MiXCR, one row per CDR3 protein. The sample lists under 350,000 distinct CDR3 sequences, about 20% occurring once. This clonotype was found many times. Its target is unknown. The germline gives CDR1 SGHTA, CDR2 FQGNSA. V lost 4 bases and J lost 5; bases outside the gene matches: 10. The CDR3 is 15 residues long. The source was cultured PBMCs, collected from culture after CMV antigen stimulation. This receptor was obtained from a human donor in good health (CMV status not recorded). Some clones in this sample may be carry-over from other donors' samples. The genes are TRBV7-2 and TRBJ2-5; 7 positions match TRBD1. Here the CDR3 DNA reads TGTGCCAGCAGCTCCCAGACAGGGAAAGTCGAGACCCAGTACTTC. It translates to CASSSQTGKVETQYF.